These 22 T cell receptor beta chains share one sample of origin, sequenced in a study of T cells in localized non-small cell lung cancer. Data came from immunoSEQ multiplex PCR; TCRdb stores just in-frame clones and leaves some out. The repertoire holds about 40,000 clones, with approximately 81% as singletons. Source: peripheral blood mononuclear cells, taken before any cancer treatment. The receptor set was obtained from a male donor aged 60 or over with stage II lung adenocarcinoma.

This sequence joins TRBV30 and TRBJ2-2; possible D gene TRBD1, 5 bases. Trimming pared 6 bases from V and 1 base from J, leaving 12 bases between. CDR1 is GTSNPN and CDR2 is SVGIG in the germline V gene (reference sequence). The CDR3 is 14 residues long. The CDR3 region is CACWAGMNTGELFF. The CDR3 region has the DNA TGTGCCTGTTGGGCAGGGATGAACACCGGGGAGCTGTTTTTT.

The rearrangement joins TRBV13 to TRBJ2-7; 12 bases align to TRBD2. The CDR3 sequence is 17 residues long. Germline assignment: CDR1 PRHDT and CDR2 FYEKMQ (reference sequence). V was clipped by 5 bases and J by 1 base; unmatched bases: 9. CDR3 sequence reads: CASSGPGLAGISYEQYF. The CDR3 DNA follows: TGTGCCAGCAGCGGCCCCGGACTAGCGGGGATTTCCTACGAGCAGTACTTC.

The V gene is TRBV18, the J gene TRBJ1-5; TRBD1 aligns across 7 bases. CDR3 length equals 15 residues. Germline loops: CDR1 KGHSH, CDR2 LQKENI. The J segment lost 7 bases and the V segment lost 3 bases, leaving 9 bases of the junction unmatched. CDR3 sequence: CASSPRQGTPQPQHF. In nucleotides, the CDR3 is TGTGCCAGCTCACCCCGACAGGGCACACCCCAGCCCCAGCATTTT.

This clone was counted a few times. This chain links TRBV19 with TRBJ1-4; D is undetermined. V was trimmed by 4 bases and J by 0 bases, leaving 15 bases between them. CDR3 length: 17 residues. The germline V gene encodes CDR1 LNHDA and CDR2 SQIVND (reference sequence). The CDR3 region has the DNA TGTGCCAGTAGTAAGATGAGGCCTTTTGCAACTAATGAAAAACTGTTTTTT. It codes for CASSKMRPFATNEKLFF.

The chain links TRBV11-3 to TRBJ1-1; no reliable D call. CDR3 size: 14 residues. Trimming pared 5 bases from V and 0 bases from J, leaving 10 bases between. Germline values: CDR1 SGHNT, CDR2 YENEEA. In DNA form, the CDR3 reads TGTGCCAGCAGCCAATCAAGCATGAACACTGAAGCTTTCTTT. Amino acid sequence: CASSQSSMNTEAFF.

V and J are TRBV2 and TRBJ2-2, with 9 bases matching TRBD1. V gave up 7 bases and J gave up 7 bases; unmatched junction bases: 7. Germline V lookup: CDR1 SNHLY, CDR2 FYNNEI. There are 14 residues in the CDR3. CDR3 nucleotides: TGTGCCAGCACCCCACAGGGGGCTGTCGGGGAGCTGTTTTTT. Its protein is CASTPQGAVGELFF.

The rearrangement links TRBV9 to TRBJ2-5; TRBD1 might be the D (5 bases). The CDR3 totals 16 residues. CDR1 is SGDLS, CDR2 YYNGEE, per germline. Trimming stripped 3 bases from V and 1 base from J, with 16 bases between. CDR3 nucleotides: TGTGCCAGCAGCGGAAGACAGCGCAATTCCCAAGAGACCCAGTACTTC. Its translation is CASSGRQRNSQETQYF.

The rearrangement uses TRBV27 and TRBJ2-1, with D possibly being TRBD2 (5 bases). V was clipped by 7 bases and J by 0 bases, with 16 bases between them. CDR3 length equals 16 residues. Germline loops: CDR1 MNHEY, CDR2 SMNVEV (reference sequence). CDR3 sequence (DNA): TGTGCCAGCACTTTGGGAGCGAGGGACTCCTACAATGAGCAGTTCTTC. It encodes CASTLGARDSYNEQFF.

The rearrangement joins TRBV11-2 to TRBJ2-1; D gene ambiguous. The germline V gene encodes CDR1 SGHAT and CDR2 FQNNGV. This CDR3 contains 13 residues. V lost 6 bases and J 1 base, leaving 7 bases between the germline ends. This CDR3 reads CASRVLSYNEQFF. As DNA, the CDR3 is TGTGCCAGCAGGGTCTTATCCTACAATGAGCAGTTCTTC.

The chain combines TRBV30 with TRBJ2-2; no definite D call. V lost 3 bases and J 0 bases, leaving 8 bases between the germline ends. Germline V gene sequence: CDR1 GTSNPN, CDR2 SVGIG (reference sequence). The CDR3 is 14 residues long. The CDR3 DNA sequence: TGTGCCTGGAGGCCTTTGTCGAACACCGGGGAGCTGTTTTTT. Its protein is CAWRPLSNTGELFF.

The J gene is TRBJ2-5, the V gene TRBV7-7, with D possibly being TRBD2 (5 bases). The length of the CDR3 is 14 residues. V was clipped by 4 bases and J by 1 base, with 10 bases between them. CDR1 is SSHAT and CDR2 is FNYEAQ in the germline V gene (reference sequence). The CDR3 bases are TGTGCCAGCAGCTCCACGGGAATCCAAGAGACCCAGTACTTC. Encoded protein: CASSSTGIQETQYF.

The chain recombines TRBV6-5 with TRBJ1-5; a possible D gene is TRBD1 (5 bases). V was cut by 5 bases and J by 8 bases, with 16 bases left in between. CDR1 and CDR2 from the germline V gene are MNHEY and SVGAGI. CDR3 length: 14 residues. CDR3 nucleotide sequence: TGTGCCAGCAGTCCCGACAGCCCGGGAGAGCCCCAGCATTTT. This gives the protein CASSPDSPGEPQHF.

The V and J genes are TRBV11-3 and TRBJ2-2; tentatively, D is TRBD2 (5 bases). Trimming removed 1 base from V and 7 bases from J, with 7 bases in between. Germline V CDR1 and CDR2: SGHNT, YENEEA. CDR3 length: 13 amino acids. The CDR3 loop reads CASSLAEVGELFF. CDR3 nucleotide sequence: TGTGCCAGCAGCTTAGCGGAGGTCGGGGAGCTGTTTTTT.

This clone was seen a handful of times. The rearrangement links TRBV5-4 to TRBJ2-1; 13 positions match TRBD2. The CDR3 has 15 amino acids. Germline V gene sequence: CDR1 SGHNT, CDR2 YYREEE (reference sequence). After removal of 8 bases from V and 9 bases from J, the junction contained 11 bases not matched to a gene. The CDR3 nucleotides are TGTGCCAGTTTTAGAGGGACTAGCGGGAAAGGTGAGCAGTTCTTC. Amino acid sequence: CASFRGTSGKGEQFF.

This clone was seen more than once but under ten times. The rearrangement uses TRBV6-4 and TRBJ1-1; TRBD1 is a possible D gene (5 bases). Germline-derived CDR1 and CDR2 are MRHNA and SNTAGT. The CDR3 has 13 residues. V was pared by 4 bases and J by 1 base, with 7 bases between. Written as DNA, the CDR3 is TGTGCCAGCAGTGCCAGGGCGAACACTGAAGCTTTCTTT. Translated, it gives CASSARANTEAFF.

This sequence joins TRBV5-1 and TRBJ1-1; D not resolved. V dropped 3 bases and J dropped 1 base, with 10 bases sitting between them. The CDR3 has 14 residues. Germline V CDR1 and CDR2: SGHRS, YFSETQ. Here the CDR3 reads CASSSLSSNTEAFF. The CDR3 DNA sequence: TGCGCCAGCAGCTCCCTAAGTTCGAACACTGAAGCTTTCTTT.

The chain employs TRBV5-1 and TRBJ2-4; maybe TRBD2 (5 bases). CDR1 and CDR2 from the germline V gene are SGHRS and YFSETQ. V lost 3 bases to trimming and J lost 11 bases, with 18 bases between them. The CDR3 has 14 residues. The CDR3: CASSWVDWKDLQYF. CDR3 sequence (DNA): TGCGCCAGCAGCTGGGTGGACTGGAAAGATCTTCAGTACTTC.

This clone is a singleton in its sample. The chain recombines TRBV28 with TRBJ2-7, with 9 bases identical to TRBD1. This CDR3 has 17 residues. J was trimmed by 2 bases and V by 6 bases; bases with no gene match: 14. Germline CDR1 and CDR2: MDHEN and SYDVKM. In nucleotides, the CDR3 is TGTGCCAGCAGCCGAACTCCCGGGACAGGGAGAGCCTACGAGCAGTACTTC. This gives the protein CASSRTPGTGRAYEQYF.

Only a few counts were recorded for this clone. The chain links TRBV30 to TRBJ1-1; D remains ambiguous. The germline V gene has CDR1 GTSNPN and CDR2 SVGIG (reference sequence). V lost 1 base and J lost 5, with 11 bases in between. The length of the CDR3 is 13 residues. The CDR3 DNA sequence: TGTGCCTGGAGTGACAGTGCGGGGACTGAAGCTTTCTTT. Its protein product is CAWSDSAGTEAFF.

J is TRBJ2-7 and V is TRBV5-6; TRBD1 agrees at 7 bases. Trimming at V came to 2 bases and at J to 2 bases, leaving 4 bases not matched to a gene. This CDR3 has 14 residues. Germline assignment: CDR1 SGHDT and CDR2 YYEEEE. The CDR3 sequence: CASSFAQGAYEQYF. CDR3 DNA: TGTGCCAGCAGCTTTGCGCAGGGGGCCTACGAGCAGTACTTC.

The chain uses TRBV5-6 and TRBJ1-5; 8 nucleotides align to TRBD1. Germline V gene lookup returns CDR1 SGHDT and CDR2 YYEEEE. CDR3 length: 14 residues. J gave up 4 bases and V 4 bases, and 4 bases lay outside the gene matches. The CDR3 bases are TGTGCCAGCAGCAGGACAGGGAATAATCAGCCCCAGCATTTT. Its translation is CASSRTGNNQPQHF. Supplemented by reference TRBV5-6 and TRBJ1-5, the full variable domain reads DAGVTQSPTHLIKTRGQQVTLRCSPKSGHDTVSWYQQALGQGPQFIFQYYEEEERQRGNFPDRFSGHQFPNYSSELNVNALLLGDSALYLCASSRTGNNQPQHFGDGTRLSIL.

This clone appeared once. The CDR3 loop reads CASSQNLYGYTF. CDR3 sequence (DNA): TGTGCCAGCAGCCAAAACCTCTATGGCTACACCTTC. The V call is TRBV7-2, the J call TRBJ1-2, with D unclear. This CDR3 comprises 12 residues. Germline CDR1 SGHTA, CDR2 FQGNSA. V was trimmed by 5 bases and J by 4 bases, leaving 8 bases between them.